The rows below give T cell receptor beta chains drawn from one sample of a study of T-cell reconstitution after alpha-beta-depleted transplantation in children. TCRdb reprocessed the PCR reads with MiXCR, giving one entry per CDR3 protein. This table holds approximately 500,000 distinct CDR3 sequences, roughly a tenth found once. The sequences come from PBMCs, collected before TCRalphabeta/CD19-depleted stem cell transplant. The receptors come from a child aged 2 to 10 with inherited bone marrow failure, due to receive a stem cell transplant. CDR3s include the opening cysteine and the closing phenylalanine or tryptophan. D genes are given only for firm matches. Not every row has a clone size; where given, it reads once, few, many or a size class.

>TRBV19|TRBJ1-2|TRBD1|few
CASSSPGTGSSGYTF
TGTGCCAGTAGTTCCCCCGGGACAGGGTCCTCTGGCTACACCTTC
>TRBV28|TRBJ2-5|TRBD2|-
CASSSILAGDRIFQETQYF
TGTGCCAGCAGTTCCATACTAGCGGGGGACAGGATCTTCCAAGAGACCCAGTACTTC
>TRBV20-1|TRBJ2-7|TRBD1|many
CSADGTGSSYEQYF
TGCAGTGCAGATGGGACAGGAAGCTCCTACGAGCAGTACTTC
>TRBV4-3|TRBJ1-5|-|many
CASSQDNRYQPQHF
TGCGCCAGCAGCCAAGATAATAGGTATCAGCCCCAGCATTTT
>TRBV7-8|TRBJ1-1|-|few
CVERGGTEAFF
TGTGTTGAAAGGGGGGGCACTGAAGCTTTCTTT
>TRBV5-1|TRBJ2-7|TRBD2|many
CASSQTSSQPEQYF
TGCGCCAGCAGCCAGACTAGCTCCCAGCCCGAGCAGTACTTC
>TRBV4-3|TRBJ1-1|-|many
CASSHGTDLQAFF
TGCGCCAGCAGCCATGGGACTGACCTGCAAGCTTTCTTT
>TRBV5-1|TRBJ2-7|TRBD2|-
CASSLGASGSREQYF
TGCGCCAGCAGCTTGGGCGCTAGCGGGAGTAGGGAGCAGTACTTC
>TRBV11-1|TRBJ2-7|-|-
CATSLAATPYEQYF
TGTGCCACCAGCTTAGCGGCTACCCCCTACGAGCAGTACTTC
>TRBV20-1|TRBJ2-5|TRBD2|many
CSARGNTGAGGHQETQYF
TGCAGTGCTAGAGGCAACACAGGAGCGGGAGGGCACCAAGAGACCCAGTACTTC
>TRBV18|TRBJ2-7|TRBD1|many
CASSPVTGNEGYEQYF
TGTGCCAGCTCACCTGTGACAGGGAACGAGGGCTACGAGCAGTACTTC
>TRBV27|TRBJ2-2|-|many
CASSLSPGDRTGELFF
TGTGCCAGCAGTTTATCTCCTGGGGACCGCACCGGGGAGCTGTTTTTT
>TRBV6-2/TRBV6-3|TRBJ2-3|-|-
CAIGRGDTQYF
TGTGCCATCGGAAGGGGCGATACGCAGTATTTT
>TRBV27|TRBJ1-1|-|many
CAAGKVQRTEAFF
TGTGCCGCGGGTAAGGTTCAAAGGACTGAAGCTTTCTTT
>TRBV5-1|TRBJ2-5|TRBD1|many
CASSVQGAGETQYF
TGCGCCAGCAGCGTACAGGGGGCGGGGGAGACCCAGTACTTC
>TRBV5-1|TRBJ2-1|TRBD1|many
CASSLGGTGYEQFF
TGCGCCAGCTCCTTAGGGGGGACAGGGTATGAGCAGTTCTTC
>TRBV7-2|TRBJ1-5|-|-
CASSLNRAGGNQPQHF
TGTGCCAGCAGCTTAAATCGGGCAGGGGGCAATCAGCCCCAGCATTTT
>TRBV7-2|TRBJ2-1|TRBD2|many
CASGRGWGYNEQFF
TGTGCCAGCGGGAGGGGCTGGGGATACAATGAGCAGTTCTTC
>TRBV19|TRBJ2-3|TRBD1|-
CASSPGQGNPDTQYF
TGTGCCAGTAGTCCGGGACAGGGAAACCCAGATACGCAGTATTTT
>TRBV20-1|TRBJ1-3|-|once
CSARDLIEMDPPGNTIYF
TGCAGTGCTAGAGATTTAATTGAAATGGACCCCCCTGGAAACACCATATATTTT
>TRBV6-7|TRBJ2-1|TRBD1|many
CAITRDRVHNEQFF
TGTGCCATCACCCGGGACAGGGTTCACAATGAGCAGTTCTTC
>TRBV7-2|TRBJ2-1|TRBD2|many
CASSLDLAGHNEQFF
TGTGCCAGCAGCTTGGACCTAGCGGGCCACAATGAGCAGTTCTTC
>TRBV6-2/TRBV6-3|TRBJ2-1|TRBD2|-
CASKEAGGYNEQFF
TGTGCCAGCAAGGAAGCGGGAGGGTACAATGAGCAGTTCTTC
>TRBV27|TRBJ2-7|-|-
CASSLSGREQYF
TGTGCCAGCAGTTTGAGCGGGCGTGAGCAGTACTTC
>TRBV7-6|TRBJ1-4|-|many
CASSLAGQIGEKLFF
TGTGCCAGCAGCTTAGCCGGACAGATCGGTGAAAAACTGTTTTTT